This T cell receptor beta chain was profiled in a study of T cells after yellow fever vaccination. TCRdb used MiXCR to reprocess the 5' RACE reads, holding one entry per CDR3 protein. The repertoire holds 65,000 to 90,000 distinct CDR3 sequences, more than 10% seen once, with approximately 23% in the top ten. Study-wide results and limits: Post-booster repertoires contained most primary-vaccination clones again (around 97% CD4, about 90% CD8).

This clonotype was found a few times. This CDR3 spans 16 amino acids. Germline values: CDR1 ENHRY, CDR2 SYGVKD. The V gene end was trimmed by 4 bases and the J gene end by 1 base; junction bases not matched to a gene: 8. The chain combines TRBV10-3 with TRBJ2-7; 9 bases agree with TRBD1. The receptor was isolated from a man younger than 35 who received the YFV17D yellow fever vaccine. Sequencing was performed on CD8+ T cells not binding an NS4B(214-222) dextramer, sorted from PBMCs, taken more than 20 days after the first yellow fever vaccination. CDR3 region: CAISGSPGQGSYEQYF. The DNA of the CDR3 is TGTGCCATCAGTGGGTCACCGGGACAGGGATCCTACGAGCAGTACTTC.